This is a list of T cell receptor beta chains from one sample in a study of cytomegalovirus exposure and HLA in healthy donors. Generated by immunoSEQ multiplex PCR, the TCRdb table keeps only in-frame clones and is missing some. The listing records about 200,000 clones. The sample consisted of PBMCs. These TCRs come from a boy younger than 18 in good health and CMV-seronegative. Each CDR3 is given with its conserved first and last residue. A D gene is named only where the DNA matches it firmly.

D gene	V gene	J gene	CDR3 DNA	CDR3 protein
TRBD1	TRBV7-3	TRBJ2-1	TGTGCCAGCGCAGGAGGGACAGGGGCCCACAATGAGCAGTTCTTC	CASAGGTGAHNEQFF
.	TRBV7-8	TRBJ2-5	TGTGCCAGCAGCTTCCTAGGCCTCCAAGAGACCCAGTACTTC	CASSFLGLQETQYF
.	TRBV5-1	TRBJ1-5	TGCGCCAGCAGCTTGGGATTGGCAGGGGATCAGCCCCAGCATTTT	CASSLGLAGDQPQHF
TRBD1	TRBV18	TRBJ1-5	TGTGCCAGCTCACCTCGGGACAGCCTTAGCAATCAGCCCCAGCATTTT	CASSPRDSLSNQPQHF
.	TRBV5-4	TRBJ2-6	TGTGCCAGCAGCGGGGGGACTGTATCTGGGGCCAACGTCCTGACTTTC	CASSGGTVSGANVLTF
.	TRBV7-2	TRBJ1-6	TGTGCCAGCAGCTTCATCAGGGGAAATCTCCCCCTCCACTTT	CASSFIRGNLPLHF
TRBD2	TRBV7-2	TRBJ2-5	TGTGCCAGCAGCCCGTGGGGACTAGCGGGGGGAGAGACCCAGTACTTC	CASSPWGLAGGETQYF
TRBD1	TRBV5-1	TRBJ2-6	TGCGCCAGCAGCTTCGGGGCCTTGGGACAGGGTCTGTCTGGGGCCAACGTCCTGACTTTC	CASSFGALGQGLSGANVLTF
TRBD1	TRBV4-2	TRBJ2-1	TGTGCCAGCAGCCAAGGAAGGGACAGGGAAAATGAGCAGTTCTTC	CASSQGRDRENEQFF
TRBD1	TRBV4-1	TRBJ1-5	TGCGCCAGCAGCCAAGTTCCGGGGACAGCCGGCAATCAGCCCCAGCATTTT	CASSQVPGTAGNQPQHF
.	TRBV9	TRBJ2-2	TGTGCCAGCAGCCCGACCGGGACTTTGAACACCGGGGAGCTGTTTTTT	CASSPTGTLNTGELFF
.	TRBV30	TRBJ1-5	TGTGCCTGGAGCCAGGGGAGCAATCAGCCCCAGCATTTT	CAWSQGSNQPQHF
TRBD1	TRBV6-1	TRBJ2-3	TGTGCCAGCTCCAGGGGGCACATCACAGATACGCAGTATTTT	CASSRGHITDTQYF
.	TRBV18	TRBJ2-3	TGTGCCAGCCAACAGGACACAGATACGCAGTATTTT	CASQQDTDTQYF
.	TRBV10-3	TRBJ1-1	TGTGCCATCAGCCCCTCCCAGGTGGGCACTGAAGCTTTCTTT	CAISPSQVGTEAFF
.	TRBV11-2	TRBJ2-3	TGTGCCAGCAGCTTAGGTTCCGGCACAGATACGCAGTATTTT	CASSLGSGTDTQYF
.	TRBV6-1	TRBJ1-1	TGTGCCAGCAGTGACGGGGAGGGGGGGAACACTGAAGCTTTCTTT	CASSDGEGGNTEAFF
.	TRBV19	TRBJ1-3	TGTGCCAGTAGTATAGGGACTGCCTCTGGAAACACCATATATTTT	CASSIGTASGNTIYF
.	TRBV20-1	TRBJ2-7	TGCAGTGCCCGATTCAGCTACGAGCAGTACTTC	CSARFSYEQYF
TRBD1	TRBV7-2	TRBJ1-1	TGTGCCAGCAGCCCCCGGACAGGGGGAACTGAAGCTTTCTTT	CASSPRTGGTEAFF